These 21 T cell receptor beta chains share one sample of origin, sequenced in a study of blood T cell repertoires in COVID-19. The method was immunoSEQ multiplex PCR; TCRdb's version includes in-frame clones alone and lacks a portion of them. The sample lists a few hundred thousand clones; roughly 88% were seen once. The sequenced sample consisted of peripheral blood. The receptors were gathered from a woman in her 50s with active or convalescent COVID-19.

In this sample, this clone turned up once. The CDR3 sequence is CASSGDSFYGYTF. In DNA, the CDR3 is TGTGCCAGCAGCGGAGACAGCTTTTATGGCTACACCTTC. The V and J genes are TRBV7-9 and TRBJ1-2; possible D gene TRBD1, 5 bases. V lost 5 bases to trimming and J lost 5 bases, with 12 bases between them. The germline CDR1 and CDR2 sequences are SEHNR and FQNEAQ (reference sequence). CDR3 length: 13 amino acids.

This clone appeared a few times. The chain links TRBV10-3 to TRBJ1-2; TRBD1 aligns across 10 bases. The trim removed 4 bases at V and 5 bases at J, leaving 7 bases unmatched. This CDR3 has 15 amino acids. Germline-derived CDR1 and CDR2 are ENHRY and SYGVKD. CDR3 sequence reads: CAISAPGQGKYGYTF. The CDR3 DNA reads TGTGCCATCAGTGCCCCGGGACAGGGGAAATATGGCTACACCTTC.

Only one count was recorded for this clone. This chain links TRBV19 with TRBJ1-1, with 7 bases lining up with TRBD1. This CDR3 spans 14 amino acids. The J segment lost 3 bases and the V segment lost 3 bases, leaving 4 bases of the junction unmatched. Germline assignment: CDR1 LNHDA and CDR2 SQIVND (reference sequence). CDR3 protein: CASSIVRGDTEAFF. CDR3 coding DNA: TGTGCCAGTAGTATCGTCAGGGGGGACACTGAAGCTTTCTTT.

A remark on this clone: The same CDR3 arises from other DNA sequences in this sample as well. The chain carries TRBV28 and TRBJ2-7; 10 bases are shared with TRBD2. Per the germline V gene, CDR1 is MDHEN and CDR2 is SYDVKM. The CDR3 sequence is 13 residues long. The junction had 3 bases not matched to a gene; V was cut back by 6 bases and J by 4 bases. CDR3 sequence reads: CASRPSGSYEQYF. The DNA of the CDR3 is TGTGCCAGCAGGCCTAGCGGGAGTTACGAGCAGTACTTC.

This chain connects TRBV6-2 or TRBV6-3 to TRBJ1-5, with D maybe TRBD1 (6 bases). In germline, CDR1 is MNHEY, CDR2 SVGEGT. V lost 5 bases and J lost 3, with 17 bases in between. The CDR3 has 16 amino acids. CDR3 nucleotides: TGTGCCAGCAGTCCCACAACAGGGAAATCCAATCAGCCCCAGCATTTT. The encoded protein is CASSPTTGKSNQPQHF.

The chain is built from TRBV7-2 and TRBJ2-7; TRBD2 agrees at 13 bases. Trimming at V came to 1 base and at J to 7 bases, leaving 7 bases not matched to a gene. The CDR3 loop spans 16 amino acids. Germline CDR1 SGHTA, CDR2 FQGNSA. For the CDR3, the DNA is TGTGCCAGCAGCTTAGGGACTAGCGGGGGCCAGGGGGAGCAGTACTTC. Amino acids: CASSLGTSGGQGEQYF.

The chain is built from TRBV11-2 and TRBJ1-2, with 11 nucleotides matching TRBD1. CDR1 is SGHAT and CDR2 is FQNNGV in the germline V gene. The CDR3 runs to 13 residues. Germline trimming cut 5 bases from V and 8 bases from J; bases unmatched to any gene: 4. CDR3 amino acids: CASSPRDRGGYTF. The CDR3 DNA is TGTGCCAGCAGCCCGAGGGACAGGGGGGGCTACACCTTC.

In this sample, this clone turned up once. The genes are TRBV7-9 and TRBJ1-1; D possibly corresponds to TRBD1 (6 bases). The CDR3 has 12 amino acids. V gave up 6 bases and J gave up 11 bases, with 16 bases separating them. Looked up from germline, CDR1 is SEHNR and CDR2 is FQNEAQ (reference sequence). In DNA form, the CDR3 reads TGTGCCAGCAGTTATTCAGGGGATTTGGCTTTCTTT. Its protein product is CASSYSGDLAFF.

V is TRBV4-1 and J is TRBJ2-7; TRBD2 agrees at 7 bases. This CDR3 spans 15 amino acids. Germline assignment: CDR1 MGHRA and CDR2 YSYEKL. V lost 4 bases to trimming and J lost 0 bases; unmatched junction nucleotides: 6. The CDR3 spells CASSPWGGSSYEQYF. The CDR3 DNA is TGCGCCAGCAGCCCCTGGGGCGGGAGCTCCTACGAGCAGTACTTC.

There are a few counts of this clone. This chain links TRBV10-3 with TRBJ1-2; D is possibly TRBD1 (5 bases). Trimming pared 3 bases from V and 3 bases from J, leaving 11 bases between. CDR1 and CDR2 from the germline V gene are ENHRY and SYGVKD. The CDR3 is 14 residues long. Written as DNA, the CDR3 is TGTGCCATCAGTGAAGGGGCCGAGGACTATGGCTACACCTTC. Protein product: CAISEGAEDYGYTF.

The V gene is TRBV2, the J gene TRBJ2-7; no clear D. V lost 4 bases, J lost 6 bases, and 7 bases lay in between. Looked up from germline, CDR1 is SNHLY and CDR2 is FYNNEI. The CDR3 length is 11 residues. The CDR3 coding sequence is TGTGCCAGCAGTGTTGGCACCGAGCAGTACTTC. This sequence encodes CASSVGTEQYF.

This chain joins TRBV6-6 and TRBJ1-2; D may be TRBD1 (6 bases). This CDR3 has 14 residues. Trimming stripped 6 bases from V and 2 bases from J, with 13 bases between. The germline CDR1 and CDR2 sequences are MNHNY and SVGAGI (reference sequence). This CDR3 reads CASSESGQNYGYTF. CDR3 DNA: TGTGCCAGCAGCGAGTCCGGACAGAACTATGGCTACACCTTC.

The chain links TRBV3-1 (or the pseudogene TRBV3-2) to TRBJ2-7, with 15 nucleotides matching TRBD2. Unmatched junction bases numbered 15, after V lost 4 bases and J lost 2 bases. The CDR3 has 20 amino acids. The V gene's germline CDR1 is LGHDT and CDR2 YNNKEL (reference sequence). CDR3 residues: CASSRKSAGLAGGRPYEQYF. The CDR3 DNA reads as TGTGCCAGCAGCCGCAAAAGCGCCGGACTAGCGGGAGGGAGGCCCTACGAGCAGTACTTC.

This chain joins TRBV3-1 (or the pseudogene TRBV3-2) and TRBJ1-3; perhaps TRBD1 as D (5 bases). The CDR3 covers 15 residues. Germline CDR1 LGHDT, CDR2 YNNKEL (reference sequence). V was clipped by 2 bases and J by 0 bases, with 8 bases between them. The CDR3 DNA reads as TGTGCCAGCAGCCAAAGGACAAGCTCTGGAAACACCATATATTTT. As protein: CASSQRTSSGNTIYF.

For this clone: Relative to the germline gene, one junction end is altered; a read error may explain this. This chain links TRBV19 with TRBJ2-1; TRBD2 agrees at 9 bases. Germline values: CDR1 LNHDA, CDR2 SQIVND (reference sequence). CDR3 length equals 16 residues. DNA of the CDR3: TGTGCCAGTAGTGCTCCCGGGACTAGCTCCTTCAATGAGCAGTTCTTC. This encodes CASSAPGTSSFNEQFF.

The V gene is TRBV29-1, the J gene TRBJ2-1; 8 nucleotides agree with TRBD1. V was pared by 7 bases and J by 10 bases, with 6 bases of the junction left unmatched. The germline gives CDR1 SQVTM, CDR2 ANQGSEA. The CDR3 sequence is 11 residues long. The CDR3 bases are TGCAGCGGGATGACAGGGGAAGAGCAGTTCTTC. This gives the protein CSGMTGEEQFF.

As for this clone: Distinct nucleotide sequences in the sample also encode this CDR3. The chain is built from TRBV19 and TRBJ2-7, with TRBD1 matching over 10 bases. J was trimmed by 4 bases and V by 6 bases; bases with no gene match: 3. CDR3 length: 13 residues. CDR1 and CDR2 (germline): LNHDA, SQIVND (reference sequence). The DNA for the CDR3 is TGTGCCAGTAGCAGGGACAGGGGTTACGAGCAGTACTTC. Its translation is CASSRDRGYEQYF. Supplemented by reference TRBV19 and TRBJ2-7, the full variable domain reads DGGITQSPKYLFRKEGQNVTLSCEQNLNHDAMYWYRQDPGQGLRLIYYSQIVNDFQKGDIAEGYSVSREKKESFPLTVTSAQKNPTAFYLCASSRDRGYEQYFGPGTRLTVT.

This sequence joins TRBV7-2 and TRBJ2-2, with TRBD1 identical over 10 bases. CDR3 length: 15 amino acids. J lost 6 bases, V lost 2 bases, and 3 bases had no gene match. The V gene's germline CDR1 is SGHTA and CDR2 FQGNSA. CDR3 DNA: TGTGCCAGCAGCTTACTCGGACAGGGGGCCGGGGAGCTGTTTTTT. As protein: CASSLLGQGAGELFF.

CDR3 protein: CASTTGARNTEAFF. The CDR3 DNA is TGTGCCAGTACCACAGGGGCTAGGAACACTGAAGCTTTCTTT. This chain uses TRBV19 with TRBJ1-1, with 7 positions matching TRBD1. CDR3 size: 14 residues. The germline gives CDR1 LNHDA, CDR2 SQIVND (reference sequence). The V and J ends lost 7 bases and 1 base, in that order; junction bases with no gene match: 6.

This chain links TRBV18 with TRBJ1-1; 10 bases align to TRBD1. The ends lost 6 bases at V and 3 bases at J; junction bases unmatched: 10. CDR1 is KGHSH and CDR2 is LQKENI in the germline V gene. The CDR3 is made up of 16 amino acids. CDR3 region: CASSKSDRGRDTEAFF. As DNA, the CDR3 is TGTGCCAGCTCCAAATCAGACAGGGGGCGCGACACTGAAGCTTTCTTT.

J is TRBJ1-1 and V is TRBV30; D might be TRBD1 (5 bases). Germline values: CDR1 GTSNPN, CDR2 SVGIG (reference sequence). V was cut by 2 bases and J by 1 base, with 14 bases left in between. The CDR3 loop spans 15 amino acids. The CDR3 is CAWSLPRTTNTEAFF. CDR3 DNA: TGTGCCTGGAGTCTCCCCCGGACAACGAACACTGAAGCTTTCTTT.